This TCR beta chain was recorded in a study of resident and recirculating memory T cells in vitiligo. General study findings and limits: No single dominant TCR clone appeared; lesion clonality varied.

CDR3 length: 14 amino acids. The V and J ends lost 8 bases and 5 bases respectively, with 15 bases between them. CDR1 is LNHNV and CDR2 is YYDKDF in the germline V gene (reference sequence). Clones were read by immunoSEQ multiplex PCR, and TCRdb kept only the in-frame ones, dropping some. The sample contains fewer than 80,000 clones, roughly 90% of which appear only once. As to this clone: Its antigen is currently unknown.

The clonotype was recovered from a male donor with vitiligo. The sequencing sample was made of blood. This sequence joins TRBV15 and TRBJ1-4; D is perhaps TRBD1 (5 bases). The CDR3 nucleotides read TGTGCCACCTGCCTCGATAGGACAAATGAAAAACTGTTTTTT. As protein: CATCLDRTNEKLFF.